The present entry profiles one T cell receptor (beta chain) with its context. Its antigen is still unknown. No base-level quality is on record; no much larger clone is a single base apart. These data come from a study of CD8 T cells in Susac syndrome (dated 2019 in TCRdb). General notes on the study: The study used repertoire sequencing to test whether antigen drove CD8+ T cell activation and differentiation in Susac syndrome. The clonality of the CD8+ T cell repertoire was compared across over 10 healthy donors, roughly 14 Susac syndrome patients and about 16 multiple sclerosis patients. The study at large found these results: The number of individuals in the TCR sequencing and HLA analysis was recognized as being relatively small.

Peripheral blood CD8+ and CD4+ T cells from healthy donors, Susac syndrome patients and multiple sclerosis patients were profiled using high-throughput TCR beta sequencing. Multiple sclerosis controls were treatment-naive patients with stable or active relapsing-remitting disease fulfilling revised McDonald criteria. CD8+ TEMRA cells were enriched by FACS, while bulk CD8+ and CD4+ T cells were purified by magnetic negative isolation. Blood was collected in EDTA tubes and processed within 24 hours, with PBMCs isolated through density gradient centrifugation. PBMCs intended for TCR sequencing were cryopreserved in liquid nitrogen and thawed later in a water bath at 37 degrees C. The sorted or isolated CD4+, CD8+ and CD8+ TEMRA cells had a purity of 90% or higher. RNA was extracted with the RNeasy kit and roughly 0.45 to 1 ug was reverse transcribed using random hexamers. TCR beta CDR3 regions were amplified with the immunoSEQ multiplex PCR assay covering 54 Vbeta and 13 Jbeta segments. PCR amplification bias was corrected using a synthetic template baseline for primer optimization and computational correction. Regarding the original processing steps: Reads were annotated to V, D and J genes according to IMGT and were analyzed with immunoSEQ Analyzer, with only productive sequences retained. To calculate clonality, Shannon entropy was normalized by log2 of the number of productive unique sequences and then subtracted from one. Public and private clones were assessed among the 100 most prevalent clones of each patient and control. Clones were defined as Susac-specific when absent from the healthy and MS cohorts, from fewer than 1,200 published viral clones and from other ImmuneACCESS disease sequences. Using fastp trimming at Q25 and MiXCR clonotype assembly, TCRdb reanalyzed the public sequencing data and kept in-frame beta chains. CDR3 protein duplicates are merged, each entry listing the most common genes and DNA. It is TCRdb's table, rather than the study itself, that gives the V and J calls and clone size. The sample table shows about 290,000 distinct CDR3 sequences, and approximately 85% are seen once. 0.21% of the sample is held by the ten biggest clonotypes.

The CDR3 covers 13 residues, taking in both the cysteine and the phenylalanine. Just the 39-base CDR3 DNA is kept, in frame starting at base 1. CDR1 and CDR2 are drawn from the germline V gene: MDHEN, SYDVKM. Trimming takes 3 bases from V and 5 bases from J, and the germline ends sit 11 bases apart. The sequence came from a human donor with multiple sclerosis. The chain joins TRBV28 to TRBJ2-7, with the D segment identity uncertain. The sequenced sample was CD8+ T cells from PBMCs. The nucleotide sequence is TGTGCCAGCAGTTTGCAGTCATTCGACGAGCAGTACTTC. Translated, it gives CASSLQSFDEQYF. Joined to the reference TRBV28 and TRBJ2-7 proteins, this CDR3 gives the full variable domain: DVKVTQSSRYLVKRTGEKVFLECVQDMDHENMFWYRQDPGLGLRLIYFSYDVKMKEKGDIPEGYSVSREKKERFSLILESASTNQTSMYLCASSLQSFDEQYFGPGTRLTVT.